What follows are 2 T cell receptor beta chains derived from one specimen sequenced in a study of T-cell memory formation after mild COVID-19. TCRdb analysed the 5' RACE reads with MiXCR anew, one entry per CDR3 protein. The sample records about 440,000 distinct CDR3 sequences, about 20% being singletons. Material for sequencing was PBMCs or a T cell subset sorted from them (not recorded which). Receptor source: an adult woman who had mild COVID-19 (a few samples of this study predate the infection). Cell type and time point are not known.

This clonotype was counted ten times or more. V is TRBV7-9 and J is TRBJ2-1; 11 nucleotides agree with TRBD1. The CDR3 consists of 20 residues. V lost 3 bases and J lost 8; bases outside the gene matches: 21. Germline V CDR1 and CDR2: SEHNR, FQNEAQ (reference sequence). CDR3 protein: CASSFPISPGQGATLDEQFF. CDR3 DNA: TGTGCCAGCAGCTTCCCAATATCGCCAGGACAGGGGGCTACTCTTGATGAGCAGTTCTTC.

This chain connects TRBV30 to TRBJ2-2; the match to TRBD2 covers 12 bases. The CDR3 consists of 15 residues. V gave up 3 bases and J gave up 4 bases; unmatched junction bases: 3. Germline-derived CDR1 and CDR2 are GTSNPN and SVGIG (reference sequence). In DNA, the CDR3 is TGTGCCTGGAGCGGACTAGCGGGGTTCACCGGGGAGCTGTTTTTT. Its protein product is CAWSGLAGFTGELFF.